These 18 T cell receptor beta chains came from one sample sequenced in a study of cytomegalovirus exposure and HLA in healthy donors. 60 Vbeta and 13 Jbeta primers were used in PCR. Repertoires were generated with immunoSEQ multiplex PCR, while TCRdb's copy carries only in-frame clones and drops some. The profile shows just under 95,000 clones, about three quarters of them singletons. The source material was PBMCs. Every receptor here comes from a man aged 45-65 years in good health and CMV-seropositive.

V gene TRBV7-3 combines with J gene TRBJ2-5, with D perhaps matching TRBD2 (6 bases). Per germline, CDR1 SGHTA and CDR2 FQGTGA. V was clipped by 5 bases and J by 5 bases, with 24 bases between them. This CDR3 spans 17 amino acids. The CDR3 bases are TGTGCCAGCAGCCCCCACCTCCGGGACTGGGTGAGGGAGACCCAGTACTTC. Its translation is CASSPHLRDWVRETQYF.

The V call is TRBV27, the J call TRBJ2-7; possibly TRBD2 for D (5 bases). The CDR3 totals 14 residues. Trimming shortened V by 1 base and J by 2 bases, and 9 bases separated the two germline ends. Germline assignment: CDR1 MNHEY and CDR2 SMNVEV (reference sequence). This chain's CDR3 is CASSLYGVTYEQYF. CDR3 nucleotides: TGTGCCAGCAGTTTATACGGGGTTACCTACGAGCAGTACTTC.

The CDR3 region is CASSPAATNEKLFF. The CDR3 DNA sequence: TGTGCCAGCTCACCGGCTGCAACTAATGAAAAACTGTTTTTT. The V and J genes are TRBV18 and TRBJ1-4; D unclear. The V gene lost 3 bases and the J gene lost 0 bases, with 5 bases spanning the gap. This CDR3 spans 14 amino acids. Germline V lookup: CDR1 KGHSH, CDR2 LQKENI.

J is TRBJ2-2 and V is TRBV5-1, with 9 bases that match TRBD1. The trim removed 5 bases at V and 5 bases at J, leaving 7 bases unmatched. Germline CDR1 reads SGHRS; CDR2 reads YFSETQ. The CDR3 totals 15 residues. The CDR3 spells CASSRTGGGTGELFF. As DNA, the CDR3 is TGCGCCAGCAGTCGTACAGGGGGCGGAACCGGGGAGCTGTTTTTT.

This clone turned up a few times. The V call is TRBV28, the J call TRBJ2-2, with D possibly being TRBD1 (5 bases). There are 15 residues in the CDR3. Trimming took off 4 bases at V and 2 bases at J, with 11 bases between the two ends. Germline-derived CDR1 and CDR2 are MDHEN and SYDVKM. CDR3 nucleotides: TGTGCCAGCAGTTCCTGGACAATTAACACCGGGGAGCTGTTTTTT. Its protein is CASSSWTINTGELFF.

The V gene is TRBV18, the J gene TRBJ1-2; tentative D call: TRBD1 (5 bases). This CDR3 is built from 16 residues. V lost 2 bases and J lost 0, with 13 bases in between. The V gene's germline CDR1 is KGHSH and CDR2 LQKENI. The CDR3 nucleotides are TGTGCCAGCTCACCAATCGGGGGGGAAGCTAACTATGGCTACACCTTC. Translation: CASSPIGGEANYGYTF.

As regards this clone: One junction end disagrees with the germline gene, perhaps due to a read error. This chain uses TRBV29-1 with TRBJ1-4; D remains ambiguous. There are 10 residues in the CDR3. Per the germline V gene, CDR1 is SQVTM and CDR2 is ANQGSEA. The chain's CDR3 is CSAPRRQRGF. Here the CDR3 DNA reads TGCAGCGCCCCCCGTCGGCAGAGAGGTTTT. The complete variable domain, with remaining parts taken from reference TRBV29-1 and TRBJ1-4, reads SAVISQKPSRDICQRGTSLTIQCQVDSQVTMMFWYRQQPGQSLTLIATANQGSEATYESGFVIDKFPISRPNLTFSTLTVSNMSPEDSSIYLCSAPRRQRGFGSGTQLSVL.

The chain links TRBV6-1 to TRBJ2-5; a possible D gene is TRBD2 (6 bases). With 2 bases removed from V and 5 bases from J, the gap between germline ends came to 15 bases. This CDR3 is 15 amino acids long. From germline, CDR1 is MNHNS and CDR2 SASEGT. The CDR3, as DNA: TGTGCCAGCAGTGAACCGGGGGAGGTCGTCGAGACCCAGTACTTC. It encodes CASSEPGEVVETQYF.

The V and J genes are TRBV7-9 and TRBJ1-6, with D perhaps matching TRBD1 (5 bases). Germline V gene data show CDR1 as SEHNR and CDR2 as FQNEAQ (reference sequence). V lost 3 bases, J lost 5 bases, and 14 bases lay in between. The CDR3 is 16 residues long. The CDR3 region has the DNA TGTGCCAGCAGCTTGGGGCCAAATCTTGATAATTCACCCCTCCACTTT. This sequence encodes CASSLGPNLDNSPLHF. The full variable domain, its missing parts supplied by reference TRBV7-9 and TRBJ1-6, is DTGVSQNPRHKITKRGQNVTFRCDPISEHNRLYWYRQTLGQGPEFLTYFQNEAQLEKSRLLSDRFSAERPKGSFSTLEIQRTEQGDSAMYLCASSLGPNLDNSPLHFGNGTRLTVT.

V and J are TRBV9 and TRBJ1-2; 7 nucleotides align to TRBD1. Germline V lookup: CDR1 SGDLS, CDR2 YYNGEE. The CDR3 is made up of 13 amino acids. J lost 4 bases, V lost 4 bases, and 4 bases had no gene match. This CDR3 is CASSPDRIYGYTF. CDR3 nucleotides: TGTGCCAGCAGCCCGGACAGGATCTATGGCTACACCTTC.

The chain carries TRBV18 and TRBJ1-6; 10 bases align to TRBD1. After removal of 6 bases from V and 7 bases from J, the junction contained 3 bases not matched to a gene. The length of the CDR3 is 14 residues. Looked up from germline, CDR1 is KGHSH and CDR2 is LQKENI. CDR3 nucleotides: TGTGCCAGCTCCCGGGGACAGGGGAATTCACCCCTCCACTTT. Amino acid sequence: CASSRGQGNSPLHF.

The chain combines TRBV7-2 with TRBJ2-7; 8 bases align to TRBD2. The germline CDR1 and CDR2 sequences are SGHTA and FQGNSA. The CDR3 spans 16 residues. The ends lost 3 bases at V and 0 bases at J; junction bases unmatched: 7. The CDR3, as DNA: TGTGCCAGCAGCTTGCGAGCTAGCGGGTACTCCTACGAGCAGTACTTC. This sequence encodes CASSLRASGYSYEQYF.

This chain uses TRBV6-5 with TRBJ2-5, with D possibly TRBD1 on 6 matching bases. Trimming shortened V by 7 bases and J by 0 bases, and 15 bases separated the two germline ends. The CDR3 runs to 15 residues. CDR1 and CDR2 (germline): MNHEY, SVGAGI. This CDR3 reads CASTPRGSDQETQYF. The CDR3, as DNA: TGTGCCAGCACCCCAAGGGGGTCTGACCAAGAGACCCAGTACTTC.

This chain joins TRBV5-8 and TRBJ2-3; D is possibly TRBD1 (6 bases). Trimming left V 0 bases short and J 5 bases short, with 7 bases between. This CDR3 has 13 amino acids. The germline V gene encodes CDR1 SGHTS and CDR2 YDEGEE. CDR3 sequence (DNA): TGTGCCAGCAGCTTGGGACAGGAAGATACGCAGTATTTT. This codes for CASSLGQEDTQYF.

On this clone: At one boundary the junction diverges from the germline segment, which might be a read error. The V call is TRBV6-5, the J call TRBJ1-2, with a possible D match to TRBD1 (6 bases). Germline CDR1 and CDR2: MNHEY and SVGAGI. This CDR3 region has 13 residues. In DNA form, the CDR3 reads TGTGCCAGCAGCCGTACAGCATCGGGGGGCTACCCCTTC. Translated, it gives CASSRTASGGYPF.

The chain joins TRBV7-8 to TRBJ2-7, with TRBD1 as a possible D gene (6 bases). The CDR3 contains 16 residues. Between the trimmed V and J ends, which lost 4 bases and 2 bases, there was a span of 18 bases. Germline V CDR1 and CDR2: SGHVS, FQNEAQ. The CDR3 loop reads CASSSRTGTTPYEQYF. The CDR3 region has the DNA TGTGCCAGCAGCTCAAGGACCGGGACAACTCCCTACGAGCAGTACTTC.

This clone appeared once. CDR3 region: CASSLGFGGGTEAFF. The DNA of the CDR3 is TGTGCCAGCAGCTTGGGCTTCGGCGGAGGGACTGAAGCTTTCTTT. The chain links TRBV5-8 to TRBJ1-1; no firm D call. The CDR3 extends over 15 amino acids. V lost 0 bases and J 5 bases, leaving 14 bases between the germline ends. CDR1 is SGHTS, CDR2 YDEGEE, per germline.

The V and J genes are TRBV7-8 and TRBJ2-5; 9 bases are shared with TRBD2. This CDR3 has 16 residues. J was trimmed by 6 bases and V by 5 bases; bases with no gene match: 13. Germline V gene lookup returns CDR1 SGHVS and CDR2 FQNEAQ. The CDR3 region is CASSPLGSGGSQTQYF. DNA of the CDR3: TGTGCCAGCAGCCCACTAGGGAGCGGGGGGTCCCAGACCCAGTACTTC.